This TCR beta chain was identified during a study of T cells after yellow fever vaccination. Regarding the study as a whole: After the booster, 96% of CD4 and approximately 90% of CD8 primary-response clones were re-detected. Repertoires obtained by FACS sorting could include abundant clonotypes that entered as contaminants from the bulk population. A faster peak, day 5 versus 15, was reached by the weaker secondary response.

After removal of 6 bases from V and 3 bases from J, the junction contained 22 bases not matched to a gene. Germline V lookup: CDR1 DFQATT, CDR2 SNEGSKA (reference sequence). This CDR3 comprises 18 residues. They built TCR cDNA with 5'RACE template switching, a step that put in a universal primer site and UMIs. TCRdb passed the 5' RACE reads through MiXCR, listing each CDR3 protein once. The sample consists of over 200,000 distinct CDR3 sequences, over 6.5% of them appearing once. As regards this clonotype: The antigen remains undetermined.

The clonotype was recovered from a man under 40 who received the YFV17D yellow fever vaccine. This sample comprised CD4+ T cells sorted from PBMCs, obtained on the day of the yellow fever booster vaccination. The rearrangement links TRBV20-1 to TRBJ2-7; 8 positions match TRBD2. CDR3 DNA: TGCAGTGCAAGCGGACTAGCCGGGTCCACTTCGAGCATCTACGAGCAGTACTTC. This translates into CSASGLAGSTSSIYEQYF.